This T cell receptor (beta chain) was identified during a study of cytomegalovirus exposure and HLA in healthy donors. The PCR was carried out with 60 Vbeta primers and 13 Jbeta primers. Measured with immunoSEQ multiplex PCR; TCRdb has only the in-frame clones, and not every one. The table shows under 200,000 clones, with approximately 78% occurring only once. V was shortened by 2 bases and J by 6 bases, with 10 bases between the two germline ends. The length of the CDR3 is 13 residues. The germline gives CDR1 MDHEN, CDR2 SYDVKM. The TCR sequence derives from a male donor in good health and CMV-seropositive. This sequence joins TRBV28 and TRBJ1-2, with D unresolved. Sequencing input: PBMCs. The CDR3 sequence is CASSLGVQHGYTF. Here the CDR3 DNA reads TGTGCCAGCAGTTTAGGAGTGCAGCATGGCTACACCTTC.